The sequence of this TCR beta chain was determined in a study of vaccination effects on CD4 cells after COVID-19. Study outcomes and limitations: Pronounced clonal contraction occurred in clones induced by infection and by vaccine late after vaccination. Early timepoints after infection were absent, and convalescent patients were few in the study.

Profiling relied on immunoSEQ multiplex PCR, and the TCRdb table lists in-frame clones only, not all of them. The sample lists tens of thousands of clones; roughly 75% were seen once. Turning to this clone: Its antigen is currently unknown.

Culturing for around eleven days preceded CD4+ T cell isolation. Recipients of the vaccine had no prior SARS-CoV-2 infection and negative nucleocapsid antibodies. In germline, CDR1 is LNHDA, CDR2 SQIVND (reference sequence). The CDR3 is made up of 16 amino acids. V dropped 2 bases and J dropped 0 bases, with 13 bases sitting between them. This TCR was sampled from a human donor who received a COVID-19 vaccine. The specimen was CD4+ T cells from PBMCs cultured without peptide, collected before COVID-19 vaccination. V usage is TRBV19 and J usage is TRBJ1-1; D gene ambiguous. The DNA of the CDR3 is TGTGCCAGTAGTATATTACGGGGTAACATGAACACTGAAGCTTTCTTT. This encodes CASSILRGNMNTEAFF.